A selection of T cell receptor beta chains follows, all from one sample in a study of blood T cell repertoires in COVID-19. Here immunoSEQ multiplex PCR was the method, and the copy in TCRdb shows in-frame clones only, minus some. The table lists fewer than 350,000 clones, around 85% of them singletons, with approximately 7.6% in the top ten. Sequencing was done on a sample of peripheral blood. All receptors derive from a human donor in a cohort sampled during active COVID-19. Each CDR3 is given with its conserved first and last residue. D genes are given only for firm matches. Expanded clones are given a class, and other clones once, few, many or no size at all.

TRBJ2-5 | TRBD1 | . | TRBV14 | TGTGCCAGCAGCCTACTACCGGGACAGCTAGAGACCCAGTACTTC | CASSLLPGQLETQYF
TRBJ2-7 | TRBD1 | . | TRBV4-1 | TGCGCCAGCAGCCAAGCCTTGCCGGGACAGCCCTACGAGCAGTACTTC | CASSQALPGQPYEQYF
TRBJ2-4 | TRBD2 | many | TRBV10-1 | TGCGCCAGCAGCGGGGGGGCGATTTTGGACAAAAACATTCAGTACTTC | CASSGGAILDKNIQYF
TRBJ1-1 | . | . | TRBV5-1 | TGCGCCAGCAGCCCCTATATGAACACTGAAGCTTTCTTT | CASSPYMNTEAFF
TRBJ1-1 | . | . | TRBV5-4 | TGTGCCAGCAGCTTGCAAAACACTGAAGCTTTCTTT | CASSLQNTEAFF
TRBJ1-2 | TRBD1 | . | TRBV24-1 | TGTGCCACCAGTCCCGGGACAGGGTCTTTGGGCTACACCTTC | CATSPGTGSLGYTF
TRBJ2-2 | . | . | TRBV7-3 | TGTGCCAGCAAATCCCCCAGGGGCCGTACCGGGGAGCTGTTTTTT | CASKSPRGRTGELFF
TRBJ1-1 | . | . | TRBV3-1/TRBV3-2 | TGTGCCAGCAGCCACTTCCGGAGGGGAGACACTGAAGCTTTCTTT | CASSHFRRGDTEAFF
TRBJ1-1 | . | few | TRBV7-9 | TGTGCCAGCAGCTTAGTTCGGGAAGCTGAAGCTTTCTTT | CASSLVREAEAFF
TRBJ1-2 | . | . | TRBV24-1 | TGTGCCACCAGTGATTTAGGGCGGGACTATGGCTACACCTTC | CATSDLGRDYGYTF
TRBJ1-5 | TRBD1 | . | TRBV18 | TGTGCCAGCTCACCACCGGACAGGGGGGATCGGCCCCAGCATTTT | CASSPPDRGDRPQHF
TRBJ2-7 | . | . | TRBV19 | TGTGCCAGTAGTATAATGCCCAGGGACGAGCAGTACTTC | CASSIMPRDEQYF
TRBJ1-5 | TRBD1 | few | TRBV19 | TGTGCCAGTAGTCCCCGGACAGGGGGCATGGGGAGCAATCAGCCCCAGCATTTT | CASSPRTGGMGSNQPQHF
TRBJ2-7 | TRBD2 | . | TRBV5-1 | TGCGCCAGCTGCCTGACTAGCACGTCCTACGAGCAGTACTTC | CASCLTSTSYEQYF
TRBJ2-7 | TRBD1 | . | TRBV29-1 | TGCAGCGTCCGGGACAGGGGGCGTGAGCAGTACTTC | CSVRDRGREQYF
TRBJ2-1 | . | . | TRBV6-5 | TGTGCCAGCAGTTCCGGGGGGCTCTACAATGAGCAGTTCTTC | CASSSGGLYNEQFF
TRBJ1-5 | . | . | TRBV21-1 | TGTGCCAGCAGCAAAACGTCTCTTTCGGTCAGGGGGCCCGACCAGCCCCAGCATTTT | CASSKTSLSVRGPDQPQHF
TRBJ1-1 | . | . | TRBV11-2 | TGTGCCAGCGTCTTGACAGCCATGAACACTGAAGCTTTCTTT | CASVLTAMNTEAFF
TRBJ1-1 | TRBD1 | . | TRBV19 | TGTGCCAGTAGTTCACAGGGGACCACTGAAGCTTTCTTT | CASSSQGTTEAFF
TRBJ2-1 | TRBD1 | . | TRBV5-1 | TGCGCCAGCAGCTTGGTGGGCAGGGGGCCCACCTCGGATGAGCAGTTCTTC | CASSLVGRGPTSDEQFF
TRBJ2-1 | TRBD1 | . | TRBV7-9 | TGTGCCAGCAGCTTAAGACAGGGTTCCTACAATGAGCAGTTCTTC | CASSLRQGSYNEQFF
TRBJ1-2 | . | once | TRBV27 | TGTGCCAGCAGCTCGGAGAATTTCTATGGCTACACCTTC | CASSSENFYGYTF
TRBJ2-2 | TRBD2 | . | TRBV3-1/TRBV3-2 | TGTGCCAGCAGCCTTTCCGGGACTAGCGACACCGGGGAGCTGTTTTTT | CASSLSGTSDTGELFF
TRBJ2-1 | . | . | TRBV24-1 | TGTGCCACCAGACGCGGGACAGACAATGAGCAGTTCTTC | CATRRGTDNEQFF
TRBJ1-1 | . | . | TRBV18 | TGTGCCAGCTCAAAAAGGTTGGGGAGGGGCCTGAACACTGAAGCTTTCTTT | CASSKRLGRGLNTEAFF
TRBJ1-1 | TRBD1 | once | TRBV6-5 | TGTGCCAGCAGCTTGCCAGGGACAGCCACTGAAGCTTTCTTT | CASSLPGTATEAFF
TRBJ1-1 | . | . | TRBV24-1 | TGTGCCGCCCTAACCCCTAAGAACACTGAAGCTTTCTTT | CAALTPKNTEAFF
TRBJ2-3 | . | . | TRBV3-1/TRBV3-2 | TGTGCCAGCAGCGCCCCGGGAGATACGCAGTATTTT | CASSAPGDTQYF
TRBJ1-1 | TRBD1 | . | TRBV5-6 | TGTGCCAGCAGCCCGGGACAGCGAACTGAAGCTTTCTTT | CASSPGQRTEAFF
TRBJ2-3 | . | . | TRBV5-4 | TGTGCCAGCAGCCTACAGAACCGCGGCACAGATACGCAGTATTTT | CASSLQNRGTDTQYF
TRBJ2-3 | . | . | TRBV12-3/TRBV12-4 | TGTGCCAGCAGAGTCGGGGGAGCAGATACGCAGTATTTT | CASRVGGADTQYF